This T cell receptor beta chain was obtained from a study of breast tumors, draining lymph nodes, adjacent tissues. Study results and limitations: Luminal-like breast cancer showed significantly greater tumor-nontumor repertoire similarity than basal-like breast cancer did. Most tumor T cells seemingly derive from lymph node, then expand in tumor. Compared with lymph nodes, tumors were less diverse; compared with nontumor tissue, more. Tumor T cell lymph node origin was a supported hypothesis, not proven.

The lymph nodes were axillary draining lymph nodes from breast cancer patients. This CDR3 comprises 13 residues. CDR1 is KGHDR, CDR2 SFDVKD, per germline. A single record per CDR3 protein comes from TCRdb applying MiXCR to the multiplex PCR reads. The table has about 230,000 distinct CDR3 sequences, 32% seen once. This clonotype was seen a handful of times. Its antigen is currently unknown. This may stem from a read error, because a much larger clone lies one nucleotide away. Sequenced material: axillary lymph node tissue. The chain recombines TRBV24-1 with TRBJ2-7, with D perhaps matching TRBD1 (5 bases). This clonotype was sampled from a female donor with breast cancer. Some clones in this sample may be carry-over from other donors' samples. The CDR3 sequence: CVTSDFPGSEQYF. The DNA for the CDR3 is TGTGTCACCAGTGATTTCCCAGGGTCCGAGCAGTACTTC.